The entry below gives a single T cell receptor (beta chain) sequence along with its context. Its antigen has not been determined. No per-base quality is available; no much larger clone lies one base away. From the cysteine through the phenylalanine, the CDR3 covers 12 amino acids. Only the CDR3 DNA stays, 36 bases, in frame from base 1. V lost 3 bases and J lost 6 bases, and the count of bases not matched to a germline gene is 2. The germline V gene (reference sequence) yields WNHNN for CDR1 and SYGVQD for CDR2. The data stem from a study of blood T cell repertoires in COVID-19 (dated by TCRdb to the early 2020s). Looking at the study overall: Collaborator samples came from the United States, Italy and Spain and covered acute and convalescent phases of COVID-19. The material from the prospective study consisted of cDNA or gDNA derived from T cells, B-cell-depleted T cells, or PBMCs. The dataset comprised deeply sampled blood TCRbeta repertoires from subjects exposed to, actively infected with, or recovered from COVID-19. The repertoires were released in a freely available public database intended as a resource for research on the immune response to SARS-CoV-2. The samples were drawn from the first 160 participants of the ongoing ImmuneRACE study and from some 1,300 subjects provided by 6 global collaborators. A de-identified subject ID, COVID-19 status, age in years and sex were almost always included in the sample metadata. HLA class I and class II types, where available, came from metadata supplied by the sample provider rather than from assay-based typing.

Overall study results and their limits: The quantity of clinical and demographic metadata differed by source and by participant and was supplied without curation.

Collaborating institutions collected whole blood in K2EDTA tubes following their own protocols. Collaborator samples were shipped for TCRbeta analysis as frozen whole blood, isolated PBMCs, or DNA extracted from either sample type. The immunoSEQ Assay, a bias-controlled multiplex PCR, was used to amplify TCRbeta CDR3 regions from genomic DNA. In the paper's pipeline: Within the assay, amplification of reference gene primers was used to estimate how many nucleated cells each sample contained. Sequence reads were collapsed and filtered to measure the absolute abundance of every unique TCRbeta CDR3 rearrangement. For each sample, productive Simpson clonality was calculated as the square root of Simpson's diversity index over productive rearrangements. Drawn from immuneACCESS, this table holds only the in-frame rearrangements with V and J called that TCRdb kept. Clones are partly lost; checked studies trace under half to an unresolved V gene and leave the rest unexplained. V and J calls and clone size come straight from that table; D and trimming were deduced from the DNA. Recorded for this sample are approximately 71,000 clones; around 84% of them occurred a single time. The top ten constitute 3.5% to 4.5% of the sample.

The chain is assembled from TRBV10-1 and TRBJ2-7, with TRBD2 identical over 7 junction bases. This sequence originates from a man aged 45 to 65 with acute or convalescent COVID-19. Material: peripheral blood. The encoded CDR3 is CASSDLAAEQYF. The DNA reads as follows: TGCGCCAGCAGTGACCTAGCGGCCGAGCAGTACTTC.